The 30 T cell receptor beta chains reported below all come from one sample, sequenced in a study of cytomegalovirus exposure and HLA in healthy donors. Researchers ran the PCR with 60 Vbeta and 13 Jbeta primers. TCRdb's table, derived via immunoSEQ multiplex PCR, lists solely in-frame clones and lacks some. The table includes 110,000 to 150,000 clones, roughly four fifths detected once. Sequencing used PBMCs. These receptors were collected from a man aged 40-49 years in good health and CMV-seropositive.

The chain combines TRBV11-2 with TRBJ2-2, with 14 bases that match TRBD2. This CDR3 spans 16 amino acids. Unmatched junction bases numbered 5, after V lost 3 bases and J lost 8 bases. Germline V gene lookup returns CDR1 SGHAT and CDR2 FQNNGV. CDR3 sequence (DNA): TGTGCCAGCAGCTTCGGGACTAGCGGGAGTACGGGGGAGCTGTTTTTT. Protein product: CASSFGTSGSTGELFF.

The rearrangement joins TRBV6-5 to TRBJ2-7, with TRBD1 matching over 7 bases. The CDR3 totals 13 residues. Trimming removed 4 bases from V and 4 bases from J; junction bases left unmatched: 4. Germline V lookup: CDR1 MNHEY, CDR2 SVGAGI. The CDR3 DNA follows: TGTGCCAGCAGTTCCGGGACAGTGTACGAGCAGTACTTC. This encodes CASSSGTVYEQYF.

CDR3 nucleotides: TGTGCCAGCAGCGTAGAAAAGGGAGGGAGCGGGGGGCCTCTCAATGAGCAGTTCTTC. Encoded protein: CASSVEKGGSGGPLNEQFF. The chain carries TRBV9 and TRBJ2-1; 9 bases are a match to TRBD2. The germline gives CDR1 SGDLS, CDR2 YYNGEE. Unmatched junction bases numbered 16, after V lost 0 bases and J lost 6 bases. The CDR3 extends over 19 amino acids.

The chain employs TRBV7-9 and TRBJ2-5; D is unclear. Deletions cut 4 bases from V and 5 bases from J, with 8 bases between. From germline, CDR1 is SEHNR and CDR2 FQNEAQ (reference sequence). This CDR3 is built from 12 residues. In DNA, the CDR3 is TGTGCCAGCAGCTGGTCCGGGGAGACCCAGTACTTC. It yields the protein CASSWSGETQYF.

The chain has TRBV29-1 and TRBJ2-1, with 8 bases aligning to TRBD2. Per germline, CDR1 SQVTM and CDR2 ANQGSEA. The CDR3 has 13 residues. Here the CDR3 DNA reads TGCAGGGCGGGGGGCGGCTCCTACAATGAGCAGTTCTTC. It yields the protein CRAGGGSYNEQFF.

The sample holds a few counts of this clone. The gene calls are TRBV27 and TRBJ2-7, with 7 bases identical to TRBD1. CDR3 length: 13 amino acids. The trim removed 5 bases at V and 2 bases at J, leaving 3 bases unmatched. Germline V gene lookup returns CDR1 MNHEY and CDR2 SMNVEV (reference sequence). The CDR3 bases are TGTGCCAGCAGTCACGGGACAGCCTACGAGCAGTACTTC. Translation: CASSHGTAYEQYF.

The chain carries TRBV5-8 and TRBJ2-1; TRBD2 matches at 10 bases. The CDR3 contains 15 residues. CDR1 and CDR2 from the germline V gene are SGHTS and YDEGEE. Germline trimming cut 6 bases from V and 9 bases from J; bases unmatched to any gene: 12. CDR3 nucleotides: TGTGCCAGCAACCTGTTAGCGGGAGGTAGCATTGAGCAGTTCTTC. Translated: CASNLLAGGSIEQFF.

The gene calls are TRBV15 and TRBJ2-7; D might be TRBD1 (5 bases). Germline CDR1 and CDR2: LNHNV and YYDKDF (reference sequence). Trimming cost V 0 bases and J 7 bases, with 13 bases left between them. The CDR3 covers 14 residues. CDR3 in DNA: TGTGCCACCAGCAGAGAGCGACAGCTTCGGGAGCAGTACTTC. This sequence encodes CATSRERQLREQYF.

The V call is TRBV5-4, the J call TRBJ2-4, with 8 bases that match TRBD2. The V and J ends lost 6 bases and 6 bases, in that order; junction bases with no gene match: 14. Germline V gene sequence: CDR1 SGHNT, CDR2 YYREEE (reference sequence). The CDR3 spans 16 residues. The CDR3 nucleotides read TGTGCCAGCACCCTGGGGGGGCGGGGGGCCGGAAACATTCAGTACTTC. The encoded protein is CASTLGGRGAGNIQYF.

The chain employs TRBV9 and TRBJ2-7, with D maybe TRBD2 (5 bases). V lost 0 bases, J lost 3 bases, and 13 bases lay in between. Germline CDR1 SGDLS, CDR2 YYNGEE. The CDR3 contains 15 residues. CDR3 sequence reads: CASSVGPAAVYEQYF. The CDR3 nucleotides are TGTGCCAGCAGCGTAGGGCCAGCGGCGGTCTACGAGCAGTACTTC.

The genes are TRBV5-1 and TRBJ1-2; D unclear. The V gene lost 6 bases and the J gene lost 4 bases, with 16 bases spanning the gap. The CDR3 consists of 14 residues. CDR1 is SGHRS and CDR2 is YFSETQ in the germline V gene. Written as DNA, the CDR3 is TGCGCCAGCACCCCCCTAGGAGAGCCCTATGGCTACACCTTC. It is translated as CASTPLGEPYGYTF.

The chain employs TRBV9 and TRBJ1-5; possible D gene TRBD1, 5 bases. The V end was cut by 0 bases, the J end by 1 base, with 14 bases between. This CDR3 spans 17 amino acids. CDR1 and CDR2 (germline): SGDLS, YYNGEE. This CDR3 is CASSVGVRTPSNQPQHF. The CDR3 DNA reads as TGTGCCAGCAGCGTAGGCGTTCGGACACCCAGCAATCAGCCCCAGCATTTT.

The J gene is TRBJ2-3, the V gene TRBV6-5; 8 bases agree with TRBD2. The V segment lost 6 bases and the J segment 1 base; nucleotides outside the gene matches: 6. CDR3 length: 15 amino acids. Per the germline V gene, CDR1 is MNHEY and CDR2 is SVGAGI. CDR3 amino acids: CASRETGGGTDTQYF. The CDR3 region has the DNA TGTGCCAGCAGGGAAACGGGGGGGGGCACAGATACGCAGTATTTT.

The chain carries TRBV19 and TRBJ2-2; the match to TRBD2 covers 8 bases. Germline V lookup: CDR1 LNHDA, CDR2 SQIVND (reference sequence). V shed 7 bases, J shed 7 bases, and the junction held 11 bases outside the gene matches. The CDR3 runs to 15 residues. The CDR3 is CASTALAGQVGELFF. For the CDR3, the DNA is TGTGCCAGTACCGCCCTAGCGGGCCAAGTCGGGGAGCTGTTTTTT.

The chain uses TRBV19 and TRBJ1-5; D is possibly TRBD1 (5 bases). The V end was cut by 7 bases, the J end by 2 bases, with 15 bases between. CDR3 length: 15 amino acids. From germline, CDR1 is LNHDA and CDR2 SQIVND (reference sequence). The CDR3 region is CASNPTGLGNQPQHF. CDR3 DNA sequence: TGTGCCAGTAACCCCACGGGACTTGGCAATCAGCCCCAGCATTTT. Based on the CDR3 plus reference TRBV19 and TRBJ1-5, the full variable domain is DGGITQSPKYLFRKEGQNVTLSCEQNLNHDAMYWYRQDPGQGLRLIYYSQIVNDFQKGDIAEGYSVSREKKESFPLTVTSAQKNPTAFYLCASNPTGLGNQPQHFGDGTRLSIL.

The chain uses TRBV9 and TRBJ2-1; 9 positions agree with TRBD1. J was trimmed by 7 bases and V by 2 bases; bases with no gene match: 4. The CDR3 is made up of 14 amino acids. The germline gives CDR1 SGDLS, CDR2 YYNGEE. CDR3 region: CASSVVTGGNEQFF. CDR3 in DNA: TGTGCCAGCAGCGTCGTGACAGGGGGTAATGAGCAGTTCTTC.

V is TRBV2 and J is TRBJ1-6; D call uncertain. CDR1 and CDR2 (germline): SNHLY, FYNNEI. Trimming shortened V by 5 bases and J by 7 bases, and 9 bases separated the two germline ends. The CDR3 has 13 amino acids. CDR3 nucleotides: TGTGCCAGCAGTTCAGACGGGAATTCACCCCTCCACTTT. Amino acid sequence: CASSSDGNSPLHF.

The V and J genes are TRBV11-3 and TRBJ2-3; 7 positions match TRBD1. Unmatched junction bases numbered 9, after V lost 1 base and J lost 5 bases. The V gene's germline CDR1 is SGHNT and CDR2 YENEEA. This CDR3 is 16 amino acids long. CDR3 in DNA: TGTGCCAGCAGCTTAGGAAAGGGGGCATGGGGAGATACGCAGTATTTT. Protein product: CASSLGKGAWGDTQYF.

Regarding this clone: One end of the junction does not line up with germline, which may come from a read error. V is TRBV7-9 and J is TRBJ2-7; TRBD2 matches 9 bases. CDR3 length: 18 residues. CDR1 is SEHNR and CDR2 is FQNEAQ in the germline V gene (reference sequence). The CDR3 protein is CSSSLRAFSGGPSNEQYF. As DNA, the CDR3 is TGTTCCAGCAGCCTAAGGGCTTTTAGCGGGGGACCTTCTAACGAGCAGTACTTC.

In regard to this clone: One end of the junction does not line up with germline, which may come from a read error. The gene calls are TRBV7-9 and TRBJ2-1; 7 bases agree with TRBD2. Germline values: CDR1 SEHNR, CDR2 FQNEAQ (reference sequence). This CDR3 comprises 15 residues. CDR3 amino acids: CSSSHWGGSYNEQFF. The CDR3 DNA is TGTTCCAGCAGCCATTGGGGGGGCTCCTACAATGAGCAGTTCTTC.

V is TRBV5-6 and J is TRBJ2-6; D uncertain. CDR3 length: 15 residues. Trimming removed 0 bases at V and 6 bases at J, with 10 bases between. The germline CDR1 and CDR2 sequences are SGHDT and YYEEEE. In DNA form, the CDR3 reads TGTGCCAGCAGCTTGGTGGGCCTGGAGGCCAACGTCCTGACTTTC. Its protein is CASSLVGLEANVLTF.

This clone was picked up a small number of times. The chain employs TRBV5-4 and TRBJ1-6, with TRBD1 as a possible D gene (5 bases). CDR3 length: 13 amino acids. Germline CDR1 SGHNT, CDR2 YYREEE (reference sequence). Trimming took off 4 bases at V and 10 bases at J, with 12 bases between the two ends. This CDR3 is CASSLLTASPLHF. For the CDR3, the DNA is TGTGCCAGCAGCCTCCTGACAGCCTCACCCCTCCACTTT.

The chain joins TRBV9 to TRBJ1-1, with D maybe TRBD1 (5 bases). The germline V and J ends were trimmed by 7 bases and 3 bases, with 16 bases remaining between them. Looked up from germline, CDR1 is SGDLS and CDR2 is YYNGEE. This CDR3 is 14 amino acids long. CDR3 in amino acids: CASSSSGADTEAFF. The CDR3 coding sequence is TGTGCCAGCTCGTCCAGTGGGGCGGACACTGAAGCTTTCTTT.

The chain uses TRBV10-3 and TRBJ1-5, with no clear D. Trimming shortened V by 3 bases and J by 1 base, and 13 bases separated the two germline ends. Germline CDR1 and CDR2: ENHRY and SYGVKD. The CDR3 has 16 residues. DNA of the CDR3: TGTGCCATCAGTGACCCCACAGATGCAAGCAATCAGCCCCAGCATTTT. Protein product: CAISDPTDASNQPQHF.

The chain recombines TRBV5-6 with TRBJ2-1; D may be TRBD2 (6 bases). V dropped 4 bases and J dropped 4 bases, with 12 bases sitting between them. Germline V CDR1 and CDR2: SGHDT, YYEEEE. CDR3 length: 14 amino acids. DNA for the CDR3: TGTGCCAGCAGCACGGGGGTCACGTACAATGAGCAGTTCTTC. Residues: CASSTGVTYNEQFF.

The V gene is TRBV7-9, the J gene TRBJ2-1; 8 bases match TRBD2. This CDR3 comprises 16 residues. The J segment lost 9 bases and the V segment lost 4 bases, leaving 14 bases of the junction unmatched. Germline values: CDR1 SEHNR, CDR2 FQNEAQ (reference sequence). CDR3 region: CASSSSHSGIRGEQFF. In DNA form, the CDR3 reads TGTGCCAGCAGCTCCAGCCATAGCGGGATTAGGGGTGAGCAGTTCTTC.

The count of this clone is one. The chain links TRBV2 to TRBJ1-3; D gene ambiguous. CDR1 is SNHLY, CDR2 FYNNEI, per germline. The CDR3 covers 14 residues. The germline V and J ends were trimmed by 7 bases and 0 bases, with 10 bases remaining between them. This CDR3 reads CASTGSSSGNTIYF. The DNA of the CDR3 is TGTGCCAGCACAGGTTCGTCCTCTGGAAACACCATATATTTT.

The chain employs TRBV30 and TRBJ2-7, with D perhaps TRBD2 (5 bases). From germline, CDR1 is GTSNPN and CDR2 SVGIG (reference sequence). The CDR3 is 12 amino acids. V dropped 5 bases and J dropped 2 bases, with 10 bases sitting between them. DNA of the CDR3: TGTGCCTGGGGCCCCGGGACCTACGAGCAGTACTTC. This gives the protein CAWGPGTYEQYF.

This clone was seen a single time. This chain links TRBV29-1 with TRBJ2-7; 10 nucleotides line up with TRBD2. Germline lookup yields CDR1 SQVTM and CDR2 ANQGSEA. The CDR3 is 14 residues long. The trim removed 4 bases at V and 2 bases at J, leaving 5 bases unmatched. The CDR3 here is CSVASGRAPYEQYF. DNA of the CDR3: TGCAGCGTTGCAAGCGGGAGGGCCCCCTACGAGCAGTACTTC.

The chain recombines TRBV6-5 with TRBJ1-5, with D maybe TRBD1 (6 bases). Germline lookup yields CDR1 MNHEY and CDR2 SVGAGI. V lost 8 bases, J lost 3 bases, and 14 bases lay in between. There are 14 residues in the CDR3. The CDR3 region has the DNA TGTGCCAGCGGATCGGACAGCCTCAATCAGCCCCAGCATTTT. It is translated as CASGSDSLNQPQHF.